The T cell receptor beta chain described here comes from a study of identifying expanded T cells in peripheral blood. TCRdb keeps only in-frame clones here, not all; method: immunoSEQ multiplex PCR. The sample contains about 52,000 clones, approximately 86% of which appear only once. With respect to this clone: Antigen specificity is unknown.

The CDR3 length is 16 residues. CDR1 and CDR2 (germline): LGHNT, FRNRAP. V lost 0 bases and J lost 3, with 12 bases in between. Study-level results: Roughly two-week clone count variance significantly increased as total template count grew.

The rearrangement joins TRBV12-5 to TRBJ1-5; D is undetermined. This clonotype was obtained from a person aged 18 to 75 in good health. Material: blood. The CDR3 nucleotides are TGTGCTAGTGGTTTGGTCGAGGCAGCCTACAATCAGCCCCAGCATTTT. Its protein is CASGLVEAAYNQPQHF.